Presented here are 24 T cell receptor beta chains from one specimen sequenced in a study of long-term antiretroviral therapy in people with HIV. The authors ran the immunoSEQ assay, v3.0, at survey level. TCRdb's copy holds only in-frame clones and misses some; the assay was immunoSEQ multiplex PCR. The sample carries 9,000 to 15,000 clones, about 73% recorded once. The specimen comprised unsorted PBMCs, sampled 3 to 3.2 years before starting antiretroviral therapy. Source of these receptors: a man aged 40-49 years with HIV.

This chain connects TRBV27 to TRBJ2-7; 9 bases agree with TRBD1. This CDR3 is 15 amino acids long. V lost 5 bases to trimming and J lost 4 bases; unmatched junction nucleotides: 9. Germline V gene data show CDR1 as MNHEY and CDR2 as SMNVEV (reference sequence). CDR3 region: CASSVGQGLGYEQYF. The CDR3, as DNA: TGTGCCAGCAGTGTCGGACAGGGGCTGGGATACGAGCAGTACTTC.

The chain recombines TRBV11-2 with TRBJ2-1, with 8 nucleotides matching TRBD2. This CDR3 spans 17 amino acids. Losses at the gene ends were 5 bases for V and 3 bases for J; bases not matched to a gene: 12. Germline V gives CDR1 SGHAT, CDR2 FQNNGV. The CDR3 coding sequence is TGTGCCAGCAGCCTATTAGCGTCGGGAGGGGTCTACAATGAGCAGTTCTTC. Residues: CASSLLASGGVYNEQFF.

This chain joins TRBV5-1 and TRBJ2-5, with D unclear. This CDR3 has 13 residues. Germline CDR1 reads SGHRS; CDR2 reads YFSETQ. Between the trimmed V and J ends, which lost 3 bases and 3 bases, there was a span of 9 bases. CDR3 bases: TGCGCCAGCAGCTGGGCCCTCAAAGAGACCCAGTACTTC. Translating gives CASSWALKETQYF.

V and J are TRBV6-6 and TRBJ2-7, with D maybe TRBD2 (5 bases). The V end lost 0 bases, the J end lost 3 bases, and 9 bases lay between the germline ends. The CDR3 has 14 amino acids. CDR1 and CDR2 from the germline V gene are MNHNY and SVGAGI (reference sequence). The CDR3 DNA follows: TGTGCCAGCAGTTACTCCGGGATAGACTACGAGCAGTACTTC. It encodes CASSYSGIDYEQYF.

CDR3: CASSLGGGAYEQYF. CDR3 bases: TGTGCCAGCAGCTTAGGCGGAGGAGCCTACGAGCAGTACTTC. This chain uses TRBV7-9 with TRBJ2-7, with D maybe TRBD2 (5 bases). Germline CDR1 reads SEHNR; CDR2 reads FQNEAQ (reference sequence). This CDR3 is 14 amino acids long. V lost 1 base and J 2 bases, leaving 9 bases between the germline ends.

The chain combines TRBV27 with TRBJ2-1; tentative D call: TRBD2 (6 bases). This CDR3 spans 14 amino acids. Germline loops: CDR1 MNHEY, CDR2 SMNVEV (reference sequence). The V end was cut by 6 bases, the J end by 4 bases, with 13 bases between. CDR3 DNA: TGTGCCAGCAGCTCGGGAGCGGGTTACAATGAGCAGTTCTTC. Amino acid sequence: CASSSGAGYNEQFF.

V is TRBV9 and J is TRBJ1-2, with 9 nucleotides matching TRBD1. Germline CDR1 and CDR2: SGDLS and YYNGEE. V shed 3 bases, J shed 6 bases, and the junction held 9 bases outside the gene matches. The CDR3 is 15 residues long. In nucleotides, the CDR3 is TGTGCCAGCAGCGACCGGGACAGGGATATCGATGGCTACACCTTC. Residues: CASSDRDRDIDGYTF. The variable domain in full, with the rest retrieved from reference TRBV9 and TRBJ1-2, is DSGVTQTPKHLITATGQRVTLRCSPRSGDLSVYWYQQSLDQGLQFLIQYYNGEERAKGNILERFSAQQFPDLHSELNLSSLELGDSALYFCASSDRDRDIDGYTFGSGTRLTVV.

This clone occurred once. The CDR3 sequence: CSVLSEKLFF. The CDR3 DNA sequence: TGCAGCGTTCTTAGCGAAAAACTGTTTTTT. The chain employs TRBV29-1 and TRBJ1-4; no definite D call. The CDR3 spans 10 residues. Trimming stripped 5 bases from V and 8 bases from J, with 6 bases between. Germline V lookup: CDR1 SQVTM, CDR2 ANQGSEA.

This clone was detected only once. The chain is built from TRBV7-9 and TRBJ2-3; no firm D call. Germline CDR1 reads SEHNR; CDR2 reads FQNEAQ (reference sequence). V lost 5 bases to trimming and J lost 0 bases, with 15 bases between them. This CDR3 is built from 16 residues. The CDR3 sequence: CASSPSGAASTDTQYF. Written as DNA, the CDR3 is TGTGCCAGCAGCCCGTCCGGAGCAGCTAGCACAGATACGCAGTATTTT. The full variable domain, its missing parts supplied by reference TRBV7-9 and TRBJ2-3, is DTGVSQNPRHKITKRGQNVTFRCDPISEHNRLYWYRQTLGQGPEFLTYFQNEAQLEKSRLLSDRFSAERPKGSFSTLEIQRTEQGDSAMYLCASSPSGAASTDTQYFGPGTRLTVL.

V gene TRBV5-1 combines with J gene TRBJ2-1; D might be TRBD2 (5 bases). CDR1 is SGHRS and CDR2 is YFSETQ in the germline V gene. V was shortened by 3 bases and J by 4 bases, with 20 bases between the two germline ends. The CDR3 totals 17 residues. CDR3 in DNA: TGCGCCAGCAGCTCCCTTAGGAGTGGGAGCACGTACAATGAGCAGTTCTTC. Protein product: CASSSLRSGSTYNEQFF. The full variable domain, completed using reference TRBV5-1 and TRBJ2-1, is KAGVTQTPRYLIKTRGQQVTLSCSPISGHRSVSWYQQTPGQGLQFLFEYFSETQRNKGNFPGRFSGRQFSNSRSEMNVSTLELGDSALYLCASSSLRSGSTYNEQFFGPGTRLTVL.

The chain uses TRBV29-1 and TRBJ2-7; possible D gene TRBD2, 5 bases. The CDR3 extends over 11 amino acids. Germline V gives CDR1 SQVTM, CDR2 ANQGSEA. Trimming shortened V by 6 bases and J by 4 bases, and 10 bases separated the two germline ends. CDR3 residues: CSVKRGYEQYF. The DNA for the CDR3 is TGCAGCGTAAAACGGGGATACGAGCAGTACTTC.

The CDR3 is CASGTTDTEAFF. CDR3 coding DNA: TGTGCCAGCGGGACTACAGACACTGAAGCTTTCTTT. V is TRBV14 and J is TRBJ1-1, with TRBD1 as a possible D gene (5 bases). V was shortened by 8 bases and J by 3 bases, with 10 bases between the two germline ends. The germline gives CDR1 SGHDN, CDR2 FVKESK. The CDR3 runs to 12 residues.

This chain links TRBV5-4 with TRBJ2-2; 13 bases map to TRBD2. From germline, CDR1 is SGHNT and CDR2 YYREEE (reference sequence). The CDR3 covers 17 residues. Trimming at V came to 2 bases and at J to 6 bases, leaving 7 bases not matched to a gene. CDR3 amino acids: CASSLSGLAGVSGELFF. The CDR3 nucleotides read TGTGCCAGCAGCTTATCCGGACTAGCGGGAGTCTCCGGGGAGCTGTTTTTT. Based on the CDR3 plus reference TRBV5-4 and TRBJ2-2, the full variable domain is ETGVTQSPTHLIKTRGQQVTLRCSSQSGHNTVSWYQQALGQGPQFIFQYYREEENGRGNFPPRFSGLQFPNYSSELNVNALELDDSALYLCASSLSGLAGVSGELFFGEGSRLTVL.

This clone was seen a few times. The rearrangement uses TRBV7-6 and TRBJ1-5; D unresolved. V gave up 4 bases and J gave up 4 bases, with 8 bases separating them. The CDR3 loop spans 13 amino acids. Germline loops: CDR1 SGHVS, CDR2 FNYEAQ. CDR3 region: CASSYSNNQPQHF. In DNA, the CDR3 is TGTGCCAGCAGCTACAGCAATAATCAGCCCCAGCATTTT.

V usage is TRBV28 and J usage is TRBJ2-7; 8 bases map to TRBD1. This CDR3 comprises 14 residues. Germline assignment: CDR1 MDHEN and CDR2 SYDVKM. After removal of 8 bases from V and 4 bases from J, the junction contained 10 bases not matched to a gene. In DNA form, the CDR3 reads TGTGCCAGCTACATGTCAGGGGGCAGGTACGAGCAGTACTTC. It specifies CASYMSGGRYEQYF. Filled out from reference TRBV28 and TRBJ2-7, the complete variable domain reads DVKVTQSSRYLVKRTGEKVFLECVQDMDHENMFWYRQDPGLGLRLIYFSYDVKMKEKGDIPEGYSVSREKKERFSLILESASTNQTSMYLCASYMSGGRYEQYFGPGTRLTVT.

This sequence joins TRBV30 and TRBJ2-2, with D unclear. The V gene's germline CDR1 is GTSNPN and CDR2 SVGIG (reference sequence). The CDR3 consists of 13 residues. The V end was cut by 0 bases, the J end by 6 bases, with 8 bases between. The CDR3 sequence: CAWSVGRSGELFF. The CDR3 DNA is TGTGCCTGGAGTGTAGGAAGATCCGGGGAGCTGTTTTTT. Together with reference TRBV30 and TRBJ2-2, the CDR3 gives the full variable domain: SQTIHQWPATLVQPVGSPLSLECTVEGTSNPNLYWYRQAAGRGLQLLFYSVGIGQISSEVPQNLSASRPQDRQFILSSKKLLLSDSGFYLCAWSVGRSGELFFGEGSRLTVL.

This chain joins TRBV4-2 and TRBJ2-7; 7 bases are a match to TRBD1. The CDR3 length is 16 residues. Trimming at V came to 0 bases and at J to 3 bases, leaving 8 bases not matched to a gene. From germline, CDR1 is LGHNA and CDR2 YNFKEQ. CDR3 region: CASSQEGQRSGYEQYF. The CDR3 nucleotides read TGTGCCAGCAGCCAAGAGGGACAGCGCTCGGGCTACGAGCAGTACTTC.

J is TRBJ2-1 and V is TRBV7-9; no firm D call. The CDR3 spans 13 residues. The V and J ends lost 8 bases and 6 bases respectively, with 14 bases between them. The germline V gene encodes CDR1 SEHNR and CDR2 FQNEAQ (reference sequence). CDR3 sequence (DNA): TGTGCCAGCCGATCCTTAATGCCCAATGAGCAGTTCTTC. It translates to CASRSLMPNEQFF.

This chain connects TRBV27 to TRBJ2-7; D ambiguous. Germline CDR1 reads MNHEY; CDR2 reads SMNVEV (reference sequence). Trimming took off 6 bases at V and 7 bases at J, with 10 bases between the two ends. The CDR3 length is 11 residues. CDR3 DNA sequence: TGTGCCAGCAGGTTAGGGATGGAGCAGTACTTC. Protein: CASRLGMEQYF.

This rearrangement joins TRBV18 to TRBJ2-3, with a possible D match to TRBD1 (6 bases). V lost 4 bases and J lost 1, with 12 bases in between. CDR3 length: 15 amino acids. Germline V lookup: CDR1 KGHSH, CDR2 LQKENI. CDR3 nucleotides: TGTGCCAGCTCACAATCGTCAGGGGGCACAGATACGCAGTATTTT. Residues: CASSQSSGGTDTQYF.

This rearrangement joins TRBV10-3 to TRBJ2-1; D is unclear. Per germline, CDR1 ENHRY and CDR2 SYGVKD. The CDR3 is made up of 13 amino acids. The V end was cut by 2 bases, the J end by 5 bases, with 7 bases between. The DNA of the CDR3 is TGTGCCATCAGTGAGGAACCAGACAATGAGCAGTTCTTC. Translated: CAISEEPDNEQFF.

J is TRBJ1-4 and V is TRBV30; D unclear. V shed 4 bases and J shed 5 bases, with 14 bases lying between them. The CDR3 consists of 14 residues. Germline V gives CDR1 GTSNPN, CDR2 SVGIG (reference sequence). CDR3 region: CAWKPQRENEKLFF. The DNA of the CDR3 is TGTGCCTGGAAACCCCAACGGGAGAATGAAAAACTGTTTTTT.

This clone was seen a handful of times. DNA for the CDR3: TGTGCCAGCAGCTTAATGACAGACACCGGGGAGCTGTTTTTT. It is translated as CASSLMTDTGELFF. V usage is TRBV7-2 and J usage is TRBJ2-2; TRBD1 is a possible D gene (5 bases). This CDR3 contains 14 residues. Trimming stripped 2 bases from V and 3 bases from J, with 7 bases between. Germline V gene lookup returns CDR1 SGHTA and CDR2 FQGNSA.

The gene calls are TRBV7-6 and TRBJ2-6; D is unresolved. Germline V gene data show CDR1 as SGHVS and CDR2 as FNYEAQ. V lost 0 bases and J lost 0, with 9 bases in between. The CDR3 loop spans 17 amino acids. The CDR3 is CASSLAWFFSGANVLTF. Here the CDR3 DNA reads TGTGCCAGCAGCTTAGCGTGGTTTTTCTCTGGGGCCAACGTCCTGACTTTC. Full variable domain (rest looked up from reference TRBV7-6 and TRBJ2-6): GAGVSQSPRYKVTKRGQDVALRCDPISGHVSLYWYRQALGQGPEFLTYFNYEAQQDKSGLPNDRFSAERPEGSISTLTIQRTEQRDSAMYRCASSLAWFFSGANVLTFGAGSRLTVL.